Listed below are T cell receptor beta chains from one sample, sequenced in a study of blood T cell repertoires in COVID-19. Some clones are missing from TCRdb's copy, which holds only in-frame ones; the method was immunoSEQ multiplex PCR. The sample carries about 320,000 clones, roughly 86% recorded once. Sample: PBMCs or T cells enriched from blood (not recorded which). The source of these receptors is a woman younger than 35 who had recovered from COVID-19. Both conserved end residues are part of each CDR3. The order of the fields is CDR3 length, V gene, D gene, CDR3 protein. A D gene is named only where the DNA matches it firmly.

>14|TRBV27|.
CASSNPLPRGRLFF
>16|TRBV5-1|.
CASSLAGGAMNTEAFF
>16|TRBV25-1|TRBD2
CASSEYRAGGGYEQYF
>13|TRBV2|.
CASSENSEDTQYF
>13|TRBV14|.
CASSQGPNTEAFF
>15|TRBV7-9|.
CASSLGREGRPEQYF
>13|TRBV28|.
CASSSDTAYEQYF
>17|TRBV28|.
CASSLLSTRLMNTEAFF
>14|TRBV6-5|TRBD2
CASRRGTSGRQEYF
>15|TRBV3-1/TRBV3-2|.
CASSPNGGLTDTQYF
>15|TRBV19|.
CASSMGPGVAEKLFF
>16|TRBV5-4|.
CASSWGEGQPNYGYTF
>13|TRBV29-1|.
CSVALGAGYEQYF
>16|TRBV4-3|.
CASSQEVGRFTGELFF